A single sample gave rise to the 11 T cell receptor beta chains below, sequenced in a study of early T cells in non-severe SARS-CoV-2 infection. Each CDR3 protein gets one entry after TCRdb re-called the 5' RACE reads with MiXCR. Among about 67,000 distinct CDR3 sequences listed, roughly 10% were seen once. The sample taken for sequencing was whole blood. Receptors were obtained from an adult who was a healthcare worker with PCR-confirmed SARS-CoV-2 infection or an uninfected control (not recorded which).

In this sample, this clonotype is medium-sized. The gene calls are TRBV3-1 and TRBJ2-7; 9 nucleotides align to TRBD1. Germline lookup yields CDR1 LGHDT and CDR2 YNNKEL (reference sequence). This CDR3 spans 15 amino acids. After removal of 3 bases from V and 1 base from J, the junction contained 4 bases not matched to a gene. The CDR3 here is CASSQGTGRSYEQYF. CDR3 DNA sequence: TGTGCCAGCAGCCAGGGGACAGGGCGATCCTACGAGCAGTACTTC.

The chain carries TRBV7-9 and TRBJ2-2, with D uncertain. In germline, CDR1 is SEHNR, CDR2 FQNEAQ (reference sequence). V was pared by 6 bases and J by 0 bases, with 11 bases between. This CDR3 spans 15 amino acids. CDR3 residues: CASRVRYANTGELFF. The CDR3 DNA follows: TGTGCCAGCAGGGTGAGATACGCGAACACCGGGGAGCTGTTTTTT.

The rearrangement joins TRBV2 to TRBJ2-4; 8 nucleotides align to TRBD2. The junction had 8 bases not matched to a gene; V was cut back by 5 bases and J by 11 bases. CDR1 is SNHLY, CDR2 FYNNEI, per germline. The CDR3 has 13 amino acids. The CDR3 sequence: CASSTQLAVLQYF. The CDR3, as DNA: TGTGCCAGCAGTACTCAACTAGCGGTCCTTCAGTACTTC.

Ten or more counts support this clonotype. The chain couples TRBV7-2 to TRBJ2-7; D is possibly TRBD1 (6 bases). The germline V and J ends were trimmed by 7 bases and 2 bases, with 15 bases remaining between them. CDR3 length: 14 amino acids. The V gene's germline CDR1 is SGHTA and CDR2 FQGNSA. The CDR3 here is CASTPGHQTYEQYF. Written as DNA, the CDR3 is TGTGCCAGCACCCCGGGACACCAAACCTACGAGCAGTACTTC.

V is TRBV3-1 and J is TRBJ1-1; D is unresolved. The CDR3 length is 15 residues. V lost 1 base and J 5 bases, leaving 14 bases between the germline ends. The germline gives CDR1 LGHDT, CDR2 YNNKEL (reference sequence). The CDR3, as DNA: TGTGCCAGCAGCCAAGGTAGTAGCACGGGTACTGAAGCTTTCTTT. It codes for CASSQGSSTGTEAFF.

The CDR3 nucleotides read TGTGCCAGCAGCTTATCTGGGAGCGCCGAGCAGTACTTC. It is translated as CASSLSGSAEQYF. J is TRBJ2-7 and V is TRBV11-2, with a weak D call TRBD2 (5 bases). The CDR3 has 13 amino acids. The germline V gene has CDR1 SGHAT and CDR2 FQNNGV. Trimming took off 2 bases at V and 6 bases at J, with 11 bases between the two ends. The full variable domain, in which reference TRBV11-2 and TRBJ2-7 provide the parts outside the CDR3, is EAGVAQSPRYKIIEKRQSVAFWCNPISGHATLYWYQQILGQGPKLLIQFQNNGVVDDSQLPKDRFSAERLKGVDSTLKIQPAKLEDSAVYLCASSLSGSAEQYFGPGTRLTVT.

This chain connects TRBV27 to TRBJ2-1; D unclear. The length of the CDR3 is 14 residues. V was shortened by 3 bases and J by 0 bases, with 6 bases between the two germline ends. Germline loops: CDR1 MNHEY, CDR2 SMNVEV (reference sequence). Here the CDR3 DNA reads TGTGCCAGCAGTTTGTGGAGCTCCTACAATGAGCAGTTCTTC. Protein: CASSLWSSYNEQFF.

This clonotype has at least ten counts. The rearrangement joins TRBV29-1 to TRBJ2-5; D is uncertain. V dropped 3 bases and J dropped 0 bases, with 5 bases sitting between them. The CDR3 runs 12 residues. The germline CDR1 and CDR2 sequences are SQVTM and ANQGSEA. DNA of the CDR3: TGCAGCGTTGAGGCTAACCAAGAGACCCAGTACTTC. Protein: CSVEANQETQYF.

This clonotype was seen ten or more times. The chain recombines TRBV7-9 with TRBJ2-3, with D perhaps matching TRBD1 (5 bases). CDR3 length: 13 amino acids. Germline CDR1 SEHNR, CDR2 FQNEAQ (reference sequence). Between the trimmed V and J ends, which lost 7 bases and 6 bases, there was a span of 14 bases. The CDR3 nucleotides read TGTGCCAGCACCCAACAGCCAGGGGATACGCAGTATTTT. It yields the protein CASTQQPGDTQYF.

This clonotype has ten or more counts. This rearrangement joins TRBV11-2 to TRBJ2-2; unclear D gene. The CDR3 covers 10 residues. Germline loops: CDR1 SGHAT, CDR2 FQNNGV. Trimming stripped 5 bases from V and 6 bases from J, with 1 base between. As DNA, the CDR3 is TGTGCCAGCAGCCCCGGGGAGCTGTTTTTT. This encodes CASSPGELFF.

This rearrangement joins TRBV12-3 or TRBV12-4 to TRBJ2-1; 10 nucleotides align to TRBD2. The V gene end was trimmed by 6 bases and the J gene end by 0 bases; junction bases not matched to a gene: 5. CDR3 size: 16 residues. The CDR3 reads CASRPSSGSSYNEQFF. CDR3 coding DNA: TGTGCCAGCAGGCCTTCTAGCGGGAGCTCCTACAATGAGCAGTTCTTC.